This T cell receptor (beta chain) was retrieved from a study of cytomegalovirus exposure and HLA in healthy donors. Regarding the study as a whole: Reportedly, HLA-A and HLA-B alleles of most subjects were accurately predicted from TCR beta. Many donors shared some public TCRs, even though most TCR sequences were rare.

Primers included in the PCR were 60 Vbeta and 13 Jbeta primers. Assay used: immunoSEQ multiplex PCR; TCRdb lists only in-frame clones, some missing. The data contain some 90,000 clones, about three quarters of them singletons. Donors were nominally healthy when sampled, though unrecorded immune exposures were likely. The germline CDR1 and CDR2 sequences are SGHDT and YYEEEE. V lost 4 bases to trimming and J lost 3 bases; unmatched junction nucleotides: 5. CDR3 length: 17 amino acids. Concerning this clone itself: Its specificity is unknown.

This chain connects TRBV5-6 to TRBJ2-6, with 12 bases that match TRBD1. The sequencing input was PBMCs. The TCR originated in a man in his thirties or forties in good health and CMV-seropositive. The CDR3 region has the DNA TGTGCCAGCAGCCCGGGACAGGGGGCAGGTGGGGCCAACGTCCTGACTTTC. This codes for CASSPGQGAGGANVLTF. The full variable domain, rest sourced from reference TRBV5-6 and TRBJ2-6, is DAGVTQSPTHLIKTRGQQVTLRCSPKSGHDTVSWYQQALGQGPQFIFQYYEEEERQRGNFPDRFSGHQFPNYSSELNVNALLLGDSALYLCASSPGQGAGGANVLTFGAGSRLTVL.